This TCR beta chain comes out of a study of CD8 T cells in Susac syndrome. The CDR3 consists of 18 residues. Per germline, CDR1 LNHDA and CDR2 SQIVND (reference sequence). The V end was cut by 11 bases, the J end by 0 bases, with 23 bases between. The authors reverse transcribed about 0.5 to 1 ug RNA with random hexamers. Amplification of TCR beta CDR3 spanned 54 Vbeta and 13 Jbeta via immunoSEQ multiplex PCR. TCRdb re-called the immunoSEQ multiplex PCR reads with MiXCR, one entry per CDR3 protein. The repertoire holds some 95,000 distinct CDR3 sequences, with approximately 95% as singletons. Sequencing of TCR beta was performed on blood CD8+ and CD4+ T cells. Negative isolation was used for CD8+ and CD4+ T cells and FACS enrichment for TEMRA cells.

Sequences were obtained from CD8+ T cells from PBMCs. The TCR sequence derives from a human donor in good health. The gene calls are TRBV19 and TRBJ2-6; either TRBD1 or TRBD2 may fit D (5 bases each). The DNA of the CDR3 is TGTGCCTCTCGAATGGGGACGGAGACTTACTCTGGGGCCAACGTCCTGACTTTC. Its translation: CASRMGTETYSGANVLTF.